This TCR beta chain is drawn from a study of blood T cell repertoires in COVID-19. There are a few counts of this clone. The CDR3 contains 13 residues. In germline, CDR1 is SGHVS, CDR2 FNYEAQ. The ends were cut back, 4 bases at V and 9 bases at J, with 16 bases in the middle. The method was immunoSEQ multiplex PCR; TCRdb's version includes in-frame clones alone and lacks a portion of them. Altogether more than 65,000 clones are present, around 85% being singletons, with the ten largest covering roughly 5.6%. Sequencing used peripheral blood. The chain has TRBV7-6 and TRBJ2-7; D is possibly TRBD1 (5 bases). The origin of this receptor is a man older than 75 with acute or convalescent COVID-19. The CDR3 region is CASSSQSRDRQYF. The CDR3 DNA follows: TGTGCCAGCAGCTCCCAATCGAGAGACAGGCAGTACTTC.